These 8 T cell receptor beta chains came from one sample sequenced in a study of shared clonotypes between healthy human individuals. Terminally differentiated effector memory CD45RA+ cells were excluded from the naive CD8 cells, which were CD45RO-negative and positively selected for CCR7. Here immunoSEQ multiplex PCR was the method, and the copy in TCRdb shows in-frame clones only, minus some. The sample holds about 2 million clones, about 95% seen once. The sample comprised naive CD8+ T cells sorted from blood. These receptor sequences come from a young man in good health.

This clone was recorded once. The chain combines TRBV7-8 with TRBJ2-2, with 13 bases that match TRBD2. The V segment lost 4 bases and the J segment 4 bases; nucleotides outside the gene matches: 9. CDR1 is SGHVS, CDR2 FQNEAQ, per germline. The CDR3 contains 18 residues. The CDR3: CASSWGLAGPPTTGELFF. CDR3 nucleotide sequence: TGTGCCAGCAGCTGGGGACTAGCGGGACCGCCCACCACCGGGGAGCTGTTTTTT.

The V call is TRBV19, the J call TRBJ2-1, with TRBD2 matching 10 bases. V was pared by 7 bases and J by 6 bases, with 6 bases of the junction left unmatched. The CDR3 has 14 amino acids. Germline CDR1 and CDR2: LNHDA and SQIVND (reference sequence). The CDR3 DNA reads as TGTGCCAGTACGCTAGCGGGAGCCATCAATGAGCAGTTCTTC. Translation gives CASTLAGAINEQFF.

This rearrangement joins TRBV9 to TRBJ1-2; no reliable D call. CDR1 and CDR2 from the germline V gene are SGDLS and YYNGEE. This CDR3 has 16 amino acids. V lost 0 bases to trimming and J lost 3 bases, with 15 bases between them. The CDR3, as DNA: TGTGCCAGCAGCGTAGCTGGGGAGTCGCCCGACTATGGCTACACCTTC. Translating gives CASSVAGESPDYGYTF.

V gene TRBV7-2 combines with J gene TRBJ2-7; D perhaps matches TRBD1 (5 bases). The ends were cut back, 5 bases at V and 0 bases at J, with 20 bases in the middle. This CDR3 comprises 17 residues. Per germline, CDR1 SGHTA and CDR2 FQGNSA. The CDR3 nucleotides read TGTGCCAGCAGCGAGGCCACTGGGCAGGGCAACTCCTACGAGCAGTACTTC. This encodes CASSEATGQGNSYEQYF.

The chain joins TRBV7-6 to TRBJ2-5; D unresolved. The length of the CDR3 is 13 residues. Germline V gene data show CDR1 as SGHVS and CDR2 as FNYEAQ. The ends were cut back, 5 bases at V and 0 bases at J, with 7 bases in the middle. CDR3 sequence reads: CASSPTHQETQYF. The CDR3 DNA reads TGTGCCAGCAGCCCTACGCACCAAGAGACCCAGTACTTC.

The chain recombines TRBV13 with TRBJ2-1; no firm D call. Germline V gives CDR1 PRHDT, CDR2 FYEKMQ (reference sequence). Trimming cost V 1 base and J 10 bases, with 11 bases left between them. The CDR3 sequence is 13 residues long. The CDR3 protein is CASSLEPTWEQFF. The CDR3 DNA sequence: TGTGCCAGCAGCTTAGAGCCCACATGGGAGCAGTTCTTC.

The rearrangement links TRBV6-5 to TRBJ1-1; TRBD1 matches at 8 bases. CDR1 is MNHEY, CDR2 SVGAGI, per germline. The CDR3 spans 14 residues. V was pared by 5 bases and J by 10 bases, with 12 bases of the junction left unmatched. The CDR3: CASSLQGGTVGAFF. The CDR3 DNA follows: TGTGCCAGCAGTCTACAGGGGGGTACCGTGGGAGCTTTCTTT.

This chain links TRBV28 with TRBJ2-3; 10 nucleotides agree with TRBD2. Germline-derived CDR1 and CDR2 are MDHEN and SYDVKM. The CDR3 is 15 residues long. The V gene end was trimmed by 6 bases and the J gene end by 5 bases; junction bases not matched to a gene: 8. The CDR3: CASSLGSGGVDTQYF. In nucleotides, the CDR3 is TGTGCCAGCAGCCTTGGGAGCGGGGGGGTAGATACGCAGTATTTT.